The text below deals with one TCR beta chain. No antigen is known for it. The data stem from a study of OX40 agonist ivuxolimab in advanced cancers. The overall study: Three patients got partial responses; one had hepatocellular carcinoma and two had cutaneous melanoma. Study-wide results and limits: In the 0.1 to 3.0 mg/kg range, CD4+ and CD8+ blood T cells had expanded clonally by week 6. It was not determined which antigens were specifically recognized by the peripheral T cells that had undergone clonal expansion.

Only in-frame clones appear in the TCRdb table, and some are missing; sequencing was by immunoSEQ multiplex PCR. The sample has about 58,000 clones; around 90% are singletons. V lost 3 bases, J lost 4 bases, and 18 bases lay in between. Germline V CDR1 and CDR2: LNHDA, SQIVND (reference sequence). This CDR3 has 16 amino acids. Exclusion of a patient followed from autoimmune disease history or systemic immunosuppression. The sequence was obtained from an adult with an advanced solid tumor such as melanoma, head and neck, liver or kidney cancer. J is TRBJ1-2 and V is TRBV19, with D maybe TRBD1 (6 bases). Here the sequenced sample was CD4+ or CD8+ T cells sorted from blood, taken in a trial of the OX40 agonist ivuxolimab. CDR3 loop: CASSIKGQETTYGYTF. CDR3 sequence (DNA): TGTGCCAGTAGTATTAAGGGACAAGAGACCACCTATGGCTACACCTTC. Using reference TRBV19 and TRBJ1-2 for the parts outside the CDR3, the full variable domain is DGGITQSPKYLFRKEGQNVTLSCEQNLNHDAMYWYRQDPGQGLRLIYYSQIVNDFQKGDIAEGYSVSREKKESFPLTVTSAQKNPTAFYLCASSIKGQETTYGYTFGSGTRLTVV.